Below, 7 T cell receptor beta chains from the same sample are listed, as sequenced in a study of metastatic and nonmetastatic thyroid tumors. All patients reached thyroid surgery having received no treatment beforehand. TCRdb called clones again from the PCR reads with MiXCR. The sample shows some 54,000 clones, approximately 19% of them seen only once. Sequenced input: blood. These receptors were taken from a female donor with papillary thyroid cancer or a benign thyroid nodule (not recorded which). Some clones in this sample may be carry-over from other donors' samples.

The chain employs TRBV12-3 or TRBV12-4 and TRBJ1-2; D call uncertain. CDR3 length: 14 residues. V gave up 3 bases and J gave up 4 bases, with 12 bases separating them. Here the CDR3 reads CASSLKGPSYGYTF. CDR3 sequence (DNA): TGTGCCAGCAGTTTGAAGGGCCCAAGCTATGGCTACACCTTC.

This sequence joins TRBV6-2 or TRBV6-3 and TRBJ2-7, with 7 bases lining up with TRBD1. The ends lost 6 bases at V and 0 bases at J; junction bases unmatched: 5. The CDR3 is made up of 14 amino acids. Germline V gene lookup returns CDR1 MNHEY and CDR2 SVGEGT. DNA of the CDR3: TGTGCCAGCAGCAACAGGGGAAGCTCCTACGAGCAGTACTTC. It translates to CASSNRGSSYEQYF.

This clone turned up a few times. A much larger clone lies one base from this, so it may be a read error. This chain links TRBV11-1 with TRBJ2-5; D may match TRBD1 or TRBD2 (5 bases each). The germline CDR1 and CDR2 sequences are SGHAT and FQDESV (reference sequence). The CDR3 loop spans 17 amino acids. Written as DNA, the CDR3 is TGTGCCATCAGCTTAGCGACAGTGGGAGTGGGTCAAGAGACCCAGTACTTC. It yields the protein CAISLATVGVGQETQYF.

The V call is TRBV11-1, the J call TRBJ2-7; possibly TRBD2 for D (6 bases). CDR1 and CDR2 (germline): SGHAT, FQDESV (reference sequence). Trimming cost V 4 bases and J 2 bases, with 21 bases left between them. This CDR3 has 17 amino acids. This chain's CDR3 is CASSSNYGGTLTYEQYF. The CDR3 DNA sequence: TGTGCCAGCAGCTCCAATTACGGCGGGACGCTTACCTACGAGCAGTACTTC.

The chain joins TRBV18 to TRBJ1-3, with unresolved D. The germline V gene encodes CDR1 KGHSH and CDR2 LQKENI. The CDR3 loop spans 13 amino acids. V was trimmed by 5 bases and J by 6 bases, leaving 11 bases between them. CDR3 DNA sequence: TGTGCCAGCTCAAGGTCGGCTGAAAACACCATATATTTT. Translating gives CASSRSAENTIYF.

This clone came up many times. CDR3 DNA sequence: TGTGCCAGCAGCCCCGGCCAGGGGACTAATCAGCCCCAGCATTTT. It yields the protein CASSPGQGTNQPQHF. This chain joins TRBV9 and TRBJ1-5, with D possibly matching TRBD1 (6 bases). Germline CDR1 reads SGDLS; CDR2 reads YYNGEE. V lost 4 bases and J lost 4, with 15 bases in between. The CDR3 totals 15 residues. Variable domain in full (rest from reference TRBV9 and TRBJ1-5): DSGVTQTPKHLITATGQRVTLRCSPRSGDLSVYWYQQSLDQGLQFLIQYYNGEERAKGNILERFSAQQFPDLHSELNLSSLELGDSALYFCASSPGQGTNQPQHFGDGTRLSIL.

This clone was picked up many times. The CDR3 is CASSEDREKLFF. The CDR3 DNA follows: TGTGCCAGCAGCGAGGACAGAGAAAAACTGTTTTTT. V is TRBV7-2 and J is TRBJ1-4; tentative D call: TRBD1 (6 bases). The CDR3 totals 12 residues. The V end lost 5 bases, the J end lost 8 bases, and 9 bases lay between the germline ends. Germline-derived CDR1 and CDR2 are SGHTA and FQGNSA.